This T cell receptor beta chain was captured in a study of T cell responses to AZD1222 COVID-19 vaccine. Study-wide results and caveats: Nearly half of spike-specific TCRs reportedly go after variant regions that carry no mutations. Clonal diversity was possibly underestimated; the donors were predominantly white British and more often female.

The repertoire was sequenced with immunoSEQ multiplex PCR; TCRdb's copy has only in-frame clones and lacks some. The data contain fewer than 70,000 clones, 70% to 90% of them singletons. The CDR3 is 17 amino acids. Germline V lookup: CDR1 ENHRY, CDR2 SYGVKD. Trimming removed 2 bases from V and 2 bases from J; junction bases left unmatched: 7. Points on this clone: Antigen: not known.

The chain is built from TRBV10-3 and TRBJ1-5; 9 bases match TRBD1. This sample comprised peripheral blood, obtained on day 0 of AZD1222 vaccination. The sequence was collected from an adult in good health. The CDR3 nucleotides read TGTGCCATCAGTGAGGGACAGGGGAAGGTAGGCAATCAGCCCCAGCATTTT. As protein: CAISEGQGKVGNQPQHF.